Listed below are T cell receptor beta chains from one sample, sequenced in a study of beta chain features in type 1 diabetes. Data came from immunoSEQ multiplex PCR; TCRdb stores just in-frame clones and leaves some out. The table includes around 340,000 clones, about 19% detected once. The sample taken for sequencing was naive CD4+ T cells from blood. The receptors here all came from a woman aged 18 to 35 in good health. CDR3s include the opening cysteine and the closing phenylalanine or tryptophan. Each record gives: clone size, V gene, J gene, D gene, CDR3 DNA, CDR3 protein. D genes are given only for firm matches. Expanded clones are given a class, and other clones once, few, many or no size at all.

-	TRBV27	TRBJ1-5	-	TGTGCCAGCAGTGTACGCAGGGGTTACAATCAGCCCCAGCATTTT	CASSVRRGYNQPQHF
few	TRBV7-2	TRBJ2-7	TRBD2	TGTGCCAGCAGCGTCACTAGCGGGGGTCCTATCGAGCAGTACTTC	CASSVTSGGPIEQYF
-	TRBV5-1	TRBJ2-6	TRBD1	TGCGCCAGCAGCTTGGGGACAGGCTCTGGGGCCAACGTCCTGACTTTC	CASSLGTGSGANVLTF
-	TRBV5-1	TRBJ1-1	TRBD1	TGCGCCAGCAGTTCGGACAGGCTCAACACTGAAGCTTTCTTT	CASSSDRLNTEAFF
-	TRBV11-1	TRBJ2-7	TRBD2	TGTGCCAGCAGCTTAGTGGGAGGGACGGCGTTCTACGAGCAGTACTTC	CASSLVGGTAFYEQYF
-	TRBV4-2	TRBJ2-3	-	TGTGCCAGCGGCGGAGGGGCGGGAGATACGCAGTATTTT	CASGGGAGDTQYF
few	TRBV4-1	TRBJ2-3	TRBD2	TGCGCCAGCAGCCAAGGGGTGACTAGCGGGATTCAAGATACGCAGTATTTT	CASSQGVTSGIQDTQYF
-	TRBV7-2	TRBJ1-5	-	TGTGCCAGCAGCTTGGCTAATCAGCCCCAGCATTTT	CASSLANQPQHF
-	TRBV7-2	TRBJ1-1	-	TGTGCCAGCAGCACTCAGAACACTGAAGCTTTCTTT	CASSTQNTEAFF
few	TRBV5-1	TRBJ2-3	-	TGCGCCAGCAGCCCCCCCGGCGGGATCACAGATACGCAGTATTTT	CASSPPGGITDTQYF
few	TRBV7-2	TRBJ2-4	TRBD2	TGTGCCAGCAGCTTAGGGGCGGGGGAAGGGACTATTCAATACTTC	CASSLGAGEGTIQYF
-	TRBV19	TRBJ2-5	TRBD1	TGTGCCAGTAGTGCAGGGGGCCGAGAGACCCAGTACTTC	CASSAGGRETQYF
few	TRBV4-1	TRBJ1-2	-	TGCGCCAGCAGCCAAGGGGATATCCGCGGGGTTGGCTACACCTTC	CASSQGDIRGVGYTF
-	TRBV19	TRBJ2-3	-	TGTGCCAGTAGGCGAAGCGCTAGCACAGATACGCAGTATTTT	CASRRSASTDTQYF
few	TRBV28	TRBJ2-7	TRBD1	TGTGCCAGCAGTTCCGGACAGGACACCTACGAGCAGTACTTC	CASSSGQDTYEQYF
-	TRBV7-9	TRBJ2-3	TRBD2	TGTGCCAGCAGCTTAGGAAGCGGGAGGTTCGCAGATACGCAGTATTTT	CASSLGSGRFADTQYF
few	TRBV30	TRBJ1-2	-	TGTGCCTGGAGTAGAGCGCCGGTCGGCTACACCTTC	CAWSRAPVGYTF
-	TRBV29-1	TRBJ1-5	TRBD1	TGCAGCGTTGAAGGACAGGGTGGTCAGCCCCAGCATTTT	CSVEGQGGQPQHF
few	TRBV7-9	TRBJ2-3	-	TGTGCCTTCTCTCGGGCGAGGGAGGCAGATACGCAGTATTTT	CAFSRAREADTQYF
few	TRBV6-5	TRBJ2-7	-	TGTGCCAGCAGTTACTCCTTAAGCGGTCCTACCTACGAGCAGTACTTC	CASSYSLSGPTYEQYF
few	TRBV7-6	TRBJ2-1	-	TGTGCCAGCAGCACGGACCCAGGGCCGTACAATGAGCAGTTCTTC	CASSTDPGPYNEQFF
-	TRBV7-2	TRBJ2-1	TRBD2	TGTGCCAGCAGCTTACGGCGGGGGGTGGATGAGCAGTTCTTC	CASSLRRGVDEQFF
-	TRBV7-9	TRBJ2-7	TRBD1	TGTGCCAGCAGCTTAGACAGGGGGCAGGACGAGCAGTACTTC	CASSLDRGQDEQYF
-	TRBV5-4	TRBJ1-6	TRBD1	TGTGCCAGCAGCCGCGGACAGGGACCTTCACCCCTCCACTTT	CASSRGQGPSPLHF
few	TRBV9	TRBJ2-2	TRBD2	TGTGCCAGCAGCGTAGCTAGCGGGAACACCGGGGAGCTGTTTTTT	CASSVASGNTGELFF
few	TRBV7-6	TRBJ2-1	TRBD2	TGTGCCAGCAGCTTAGCGGGTAGCGGGAGTAAGAGTGAGCAGTTCTTC	CASSLAGSGSKSEQFF
-	TRBV6-6	TRBJ2-1	TRBD2	TGTGCCAGCACCCTGGGACTAGCGGCCAATGAGCAGTTCTTC	CASTLGLAANEQFF
few	TRBV4-1	TRBJ1-1	-	TGCGCCAGCAGCCAAGTAACAGGGTACTCTGAAGCTTTCTTT	CASSQVTGYSEAFF
-	TRBV7-2	TRBJ1-1	-	TGTGCCAGCAGCTTCAAGGGGCTGGGCACTGAAGCTTTCTTT	CASSFKGLGTEAFF
-	TRBV30	TRBJ1-1	-	TGTGCCTGGTCCCAGGTGCAGAACACTGAAGCTTTCTTT	CAWSQVQNTEAFF
-	TRBV5-1	TRBJ2-3	TRBD2	TGCGCCAGCAGCCAAACTAGCGGGAGGAAAAATACGCAGTATTTT	CASSQTSGRKNTQYF
once	TRBV30	TRBJ1-2	-	TGTGCCTGGAGTGTAGTGGGGGGGCCCTATGGCTACACCTTC	CAWSVVGGPYGYTF
-	TRBV11-2	TRBJ2-7	-	TGTGCCAGCAGCTTGAACAGGGCGCCCGAGCAGTACTTC	CASSLNRAPEQYF
-	TRBV18	TRBJ1-2	-	TGTGCCAGCTCACTTTTGACAAATACTAACTATGGCTACACCTTC	CASSLLTNTNYGYTF
-	TRBV7-3	TRBJ2-2	-	TGTGCCAGCAGGTTACGAGGGAAGGGGAACACCGGGGAGCTGTTTTTT	CASRLRGKGNTGELFF
few	TRBV5-1	TRBJ2-1	-	TGCGCCAGCAGCTTGGCAGGGGGGCTCTGGGATGAGCAGTTCTTC	CASSLAGGLWDEQFF
few	TRBV5-1	TRBJ1-2	-	TGCGCCAGCAGCTTTGCGGGGGATAACTATGGCTACACCTTC	CASSFAGDNYGYTF
few	TRBV7-2	TRBJ2-7	TRBD2	TGTGCCAGCAGCTTAAGGTCTAGCGGCTACGAGCAGTACTTC	CASSLRSSGYEQYF
few	TRBV30	TRBJ2-7	-	TGTGCCTGGAGTGTACTTGGAGGGCCCGTCGAGTACTTC	CAWSVLGGPVEYF
few	TRBV30	TRBJ1-2	-	TGTGCCTGGAGTGGGGCAGGAGCGGGGTATGGCTACACCTTC	CAWSGAGAGYGYTF
few	TRBV15	TRBJ1-2	-	TGTGCCACCAGCAGGAGCGGGTCAGGGAACTATGGCTACACCTTC	CATSRSGSGNYGYTF